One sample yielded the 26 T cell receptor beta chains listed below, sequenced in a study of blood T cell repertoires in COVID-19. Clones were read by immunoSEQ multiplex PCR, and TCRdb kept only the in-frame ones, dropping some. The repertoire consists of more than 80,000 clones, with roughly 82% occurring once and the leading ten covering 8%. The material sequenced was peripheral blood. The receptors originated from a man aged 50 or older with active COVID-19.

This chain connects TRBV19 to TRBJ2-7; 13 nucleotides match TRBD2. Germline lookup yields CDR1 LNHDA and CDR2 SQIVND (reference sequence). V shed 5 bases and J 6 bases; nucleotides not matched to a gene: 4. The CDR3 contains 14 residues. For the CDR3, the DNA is TGTGCCAGTAGTCCCCGGACTAGCGGGAGCGAGCAGTACTTC. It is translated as CASSPRTSGSEQYF.

CDR3 DNA: TGTGCCAGCAGCACCCCCAGGCTATTCGAGTCGGGGGGCGGTGAAAAACTGTTTTTT. The encoded protein is CASSTPRLFESGGGEKLFF. The chain carries TRBV9 and TRBJ1-4, with D perhaps TRBD1 (6 bases). This CDR3 has 19 amino acids. Trimming pared 4 bases from V and 7 bases from J, leaving 29 bases between. Germline loops: CDR1 SGDLS, CDR2 YYNGEE.

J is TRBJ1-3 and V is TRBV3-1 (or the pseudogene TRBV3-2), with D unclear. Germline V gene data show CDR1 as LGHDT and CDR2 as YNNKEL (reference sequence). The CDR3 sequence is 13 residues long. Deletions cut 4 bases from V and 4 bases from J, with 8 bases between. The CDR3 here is CASSPTEGNTIYF. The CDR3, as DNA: TGTGCCAGCAGCCCTACCGAAGGAAACACCATATATTTT.

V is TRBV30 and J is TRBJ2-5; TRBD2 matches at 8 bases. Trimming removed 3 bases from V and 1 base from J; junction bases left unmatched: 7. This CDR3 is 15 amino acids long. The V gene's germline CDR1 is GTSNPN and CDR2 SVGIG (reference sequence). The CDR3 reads CAWRKRGGGQETQYF. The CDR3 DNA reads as TGTGCCTGGAGAAAACGGGGGGGCGGCCAAGAGACCCAGTACTTC.

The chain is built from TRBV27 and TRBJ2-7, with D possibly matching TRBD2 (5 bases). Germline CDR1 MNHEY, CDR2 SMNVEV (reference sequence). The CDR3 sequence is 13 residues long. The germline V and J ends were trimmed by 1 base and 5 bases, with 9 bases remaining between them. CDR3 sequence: CASSLFPGNEQYF. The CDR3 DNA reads TGTGCCAGCAGTTTATTCCCCGGGAACGAGCAGTACTTC.

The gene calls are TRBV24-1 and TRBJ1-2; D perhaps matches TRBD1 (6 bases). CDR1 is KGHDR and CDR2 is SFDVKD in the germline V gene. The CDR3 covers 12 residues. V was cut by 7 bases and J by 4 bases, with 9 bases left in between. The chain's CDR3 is CATRDSSYGYTF. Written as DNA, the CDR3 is TGTGCCACCAGGGACAGTAGCTATGGCTACACCTTC.

The CDR3 DNA reads TGTGCCAGCAGCTTATCCATTCGGGACAGGGGGGAAGGCTACACCTTC. Translated: CASSLSIRDRGEGYTF. The chain recombines TRBV7-8 with TRBJ1-2; the match to TRBD1 covers 11 bases. Germline-derived CDR1 and CDR2 are SGHVS and FQNEAQ. The CDR3 extends over 16 amino acids. J was trimmed by 8 bases and V by 2 bases; bases with no gene match: 10.

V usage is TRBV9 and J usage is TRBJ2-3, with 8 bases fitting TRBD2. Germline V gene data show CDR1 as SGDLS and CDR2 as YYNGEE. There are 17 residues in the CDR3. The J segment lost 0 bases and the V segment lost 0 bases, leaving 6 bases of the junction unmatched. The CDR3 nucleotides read TGTGCCAGCAGCGTAGTTTCGAGCGGGGGTAGCACAGATACGCAGTATTTT. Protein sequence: CASSVVSSGGSTDTQYF.

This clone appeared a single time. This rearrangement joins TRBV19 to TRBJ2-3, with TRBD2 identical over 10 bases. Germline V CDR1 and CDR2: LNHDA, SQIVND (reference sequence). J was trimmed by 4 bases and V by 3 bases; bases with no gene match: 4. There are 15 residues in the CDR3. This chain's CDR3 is CASSISSGSPDTQYF. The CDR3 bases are TGTGCCAGTAGTATTTCTAGCGGGAGTCCAGATACGCAGTATTTT. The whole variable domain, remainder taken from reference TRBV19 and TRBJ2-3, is DGGITQSPKYLFRKEGQNVTLSCEQNLNHDAMYWYRQDPGQGLRLIYYSQIVNDFQKGDIAEGYSVSREKKESFPLTVTSAQKNPTAFYLCASSISSGSPDTQYFGPGTRLTVL.

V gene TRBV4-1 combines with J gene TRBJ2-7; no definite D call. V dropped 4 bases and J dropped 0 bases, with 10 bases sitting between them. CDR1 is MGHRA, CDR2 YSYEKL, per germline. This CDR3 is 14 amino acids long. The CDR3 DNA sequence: TGCGCCAGCAGCCCCTACACGGGCTCCTACGAGCAGTACTTC. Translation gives CASSPYTGSYEQYF.

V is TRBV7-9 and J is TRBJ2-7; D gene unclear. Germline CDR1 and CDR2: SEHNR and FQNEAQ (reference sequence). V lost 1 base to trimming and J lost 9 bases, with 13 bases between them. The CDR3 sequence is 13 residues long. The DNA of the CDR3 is TGTGCCAGCAGCTTAGGCGGCGCGCTGTGGCAGTACTTC. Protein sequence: CASSLGGALWQYF.

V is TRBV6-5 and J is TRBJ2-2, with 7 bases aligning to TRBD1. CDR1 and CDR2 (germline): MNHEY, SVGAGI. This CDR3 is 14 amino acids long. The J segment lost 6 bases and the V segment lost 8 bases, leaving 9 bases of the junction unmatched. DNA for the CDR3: TGTGCCAGCGGGCTGACAGGGTTGTCCGGGGAGCTGTTTTTT. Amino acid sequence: CASGLTGLSGELFF.

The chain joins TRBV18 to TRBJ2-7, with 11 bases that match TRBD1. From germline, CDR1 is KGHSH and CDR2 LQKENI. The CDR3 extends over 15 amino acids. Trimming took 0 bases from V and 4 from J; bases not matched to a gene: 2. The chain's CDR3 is CASSPPGQGVYEQYF. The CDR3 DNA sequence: TGTGCCAGCTCACCACCGGGACAGGGGGTTTACGAGCAGTACTTC.

The CDR3, as DNA: TGTGCCAGCAGCCGGGACTACCTCTACAATGAGCAGTTCTTC. Protein sequence: CASSRDYLYNEQFF. This chain links TRBV3-1 (or the pseudogene TRBV3-2) with TRBJ2-1; TRBD2 matches at 7 bases. V trimming: 4 bases; J trimming: 3 bases; junction bases outside the gene matches: 3. The CDR3 is made up of 14 amino acids. Germline loops: CDR1 LGHDT, CDR2 YNNKEL (reference sequence).

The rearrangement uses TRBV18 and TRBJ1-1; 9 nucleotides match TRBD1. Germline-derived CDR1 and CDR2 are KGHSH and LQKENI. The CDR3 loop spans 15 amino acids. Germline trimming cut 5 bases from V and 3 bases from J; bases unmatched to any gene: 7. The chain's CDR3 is CASSEITGGYTEAFF. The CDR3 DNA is TGTGCCAGCTCAGAAATTACAGGGGGCTACACTGAAGCTTTCTTT.

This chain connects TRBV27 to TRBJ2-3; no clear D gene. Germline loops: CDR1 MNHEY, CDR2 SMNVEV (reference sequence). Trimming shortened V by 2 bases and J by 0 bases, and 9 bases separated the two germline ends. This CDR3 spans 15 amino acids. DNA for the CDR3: TGTGCCAGCAGTTTAGTCCTTTCTAGCACAGATACGCAGTATTTT. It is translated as CASSLVLSSTDTQYF.

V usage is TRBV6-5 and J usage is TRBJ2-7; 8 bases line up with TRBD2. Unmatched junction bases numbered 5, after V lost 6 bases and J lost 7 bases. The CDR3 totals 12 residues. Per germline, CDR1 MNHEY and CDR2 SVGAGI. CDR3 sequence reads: CASRGGGREQYF. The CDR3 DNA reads TGTGCCAGCAGGGGCGGCGGGAGGGAGCAGTACTTC.

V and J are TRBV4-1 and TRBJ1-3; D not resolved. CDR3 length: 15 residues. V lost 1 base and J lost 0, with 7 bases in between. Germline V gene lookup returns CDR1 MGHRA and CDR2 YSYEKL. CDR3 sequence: CASSQGHLSGNTIYF. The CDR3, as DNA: TGCGCCAGCAGCCAAGGACATCTCTCTGGAAACACCATATATTTT.

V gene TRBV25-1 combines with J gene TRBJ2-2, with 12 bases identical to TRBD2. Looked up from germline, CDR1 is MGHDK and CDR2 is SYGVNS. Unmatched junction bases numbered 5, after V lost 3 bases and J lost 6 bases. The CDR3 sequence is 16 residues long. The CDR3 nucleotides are TGTGCCAGCAGTGACGGACTAGCGGGGTTCGCCGGGGAGCTGTTTTTT. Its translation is CASSDGLAGFAGELFF.

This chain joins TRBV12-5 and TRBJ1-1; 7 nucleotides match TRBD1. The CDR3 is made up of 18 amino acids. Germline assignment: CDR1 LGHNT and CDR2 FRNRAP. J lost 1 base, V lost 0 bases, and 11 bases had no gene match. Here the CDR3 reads CASGLVLTGENGNTEAFF. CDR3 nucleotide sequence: TGTGCTAGTGGTTTGGTACTTACAGGGGAGAATGGGAACACTGAAGCTTTCTTT.

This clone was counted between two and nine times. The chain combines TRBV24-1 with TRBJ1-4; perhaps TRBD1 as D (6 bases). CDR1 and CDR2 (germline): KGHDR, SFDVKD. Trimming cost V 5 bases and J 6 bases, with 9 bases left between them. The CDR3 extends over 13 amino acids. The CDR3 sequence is CATSGTGYEKLFF. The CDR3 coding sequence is TGTGCCACCAGTGGAACAGGGTATGAAAAACTGTTTTTT.

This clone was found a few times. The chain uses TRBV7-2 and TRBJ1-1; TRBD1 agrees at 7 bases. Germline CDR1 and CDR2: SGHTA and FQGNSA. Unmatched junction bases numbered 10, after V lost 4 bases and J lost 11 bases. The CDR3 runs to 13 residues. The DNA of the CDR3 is TGTGCCAGCAGCTCCTTGACAGGGTCGCTGGCTTTCTTT. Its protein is CASSSLTGSLAFF.

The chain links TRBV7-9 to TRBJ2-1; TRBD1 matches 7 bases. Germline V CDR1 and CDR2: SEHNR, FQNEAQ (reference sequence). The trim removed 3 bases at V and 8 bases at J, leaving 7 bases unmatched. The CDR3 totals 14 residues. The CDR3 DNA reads TGTGCCAGCAGCTTGGAAGGGGGCAGCGATGAGCAGTTCTTC. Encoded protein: CASSLEGGSDEQFF.

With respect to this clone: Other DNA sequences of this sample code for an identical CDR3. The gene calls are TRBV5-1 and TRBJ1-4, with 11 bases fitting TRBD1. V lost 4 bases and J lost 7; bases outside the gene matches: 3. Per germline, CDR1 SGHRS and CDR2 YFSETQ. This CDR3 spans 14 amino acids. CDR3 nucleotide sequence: TGCGCCAGCAGCCCTGGGACAGGGGGTGAAAAACTGTTTTTT. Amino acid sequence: CASSPGTGGEKLFF.

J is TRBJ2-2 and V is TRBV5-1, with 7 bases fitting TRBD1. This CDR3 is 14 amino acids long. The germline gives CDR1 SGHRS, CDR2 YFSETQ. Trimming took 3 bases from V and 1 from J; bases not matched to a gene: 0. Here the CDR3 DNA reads TGCGCCAGCAGCTGGACAGGGAACACCGGGGAGCTGTTTTTT. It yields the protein CASSWTGNTGELFF.

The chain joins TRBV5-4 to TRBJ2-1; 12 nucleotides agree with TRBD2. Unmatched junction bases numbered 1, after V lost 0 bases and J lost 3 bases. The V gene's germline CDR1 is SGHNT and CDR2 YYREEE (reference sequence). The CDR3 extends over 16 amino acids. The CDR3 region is CASSLGTSGNYNEQFF. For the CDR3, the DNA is TGTGCCAGCAGCTTGGGGACTAGCGGGAACTACAATGAGCAGTTCTTC. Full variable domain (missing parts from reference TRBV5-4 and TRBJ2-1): ETGVTQSPTHLIKTRGQQVTLRCSSQSGHNTVSWYQQALGQGPQFIFQYYREEENGRGNFPPRFSGLQFPNYSSELNVNALELDDSALYLCASSLGTSGNYNEQFFGPGTRLTVL.